The 27 T cell receptor beta chains below come from one sample, sequenced in a study of T cell repertoires in cytomegalovirus infection. Their antigens remain unidentified. TCRdb re-called the reads through MiXCR, storing one row per CDR3 protein. The repertoire holds hundreds of thousands of distinct CDR3 sequences, with around a third as singletons. The sample consisted of cultured PBMCs, taken from culture after CMV antigen stimulation. These receptor sequences come from a human donor in good health (CMV status not recorded). Some clones in this sample may be carry-over from other donors' samples.

The chain employs TRBV5-4 and TRBJ2-1; the D gene is possibly TRBD1 (5 bases). Trimming pared 4 bases from V and 5 bases from J, leaving 13 bases between. The CDR3 loop spans 14 amino acids. Germline CDR1 is SGHNT and CDR2 is YYREEE (reference sequence). The CDR3 protein is CASSAYSGHNEQFF. CDR3 nucleotide sequence: TGTGCCAGCAGCGCATACTCAGGGCACAATGAGCAGTTCTTC.

Only a few counts were recorded for this clonotype. J is TRBJ2-2 and V is TRBV12-3 or TRBV12-4; D not resolved. This CDR3 is 15 amino acids long. V was cut by 3 bases and J by 1 base, with 9 bases left in between. CDR3 sequence: CASSLTVLNTGELFF. DNA for the CDR3: TGTGCCAGCAGTTTGACGGTCCTGAACACCGGGGAGCTGTTTTTT.

The chain carries TRBV12-3 or TRBV12-4 and TRBJ1-3; D might be TRBD1 (6 bases). Trimming took 4 bases from V and 0 from J, leaving 10 bases between them. This CDR3 contains 15 residues. CDR3 nucleotides: TGTGCCAGCAGTTGGGACACACACTCTGGAAACACCATATATTTT. Translating gives CASSWDTHSGNTIYF.

This clonotype was observed a handful of times. The chain joins TRBV7-2 to TRBJ2-3, with unresolved D. Germline CDR1 and CDR2: SGHTA and FQGNSA. The CDR3 has 13 amino acids. V lost 5 bases, J lost 4 bases, and 10 bases lay in between. The CDR3 spells CASSPIASDTQYF. The CDR3 nucleotides are TGTGCCAGCAGCCCTATAGCCTCAGATACGCAGTATTTT.

The gene calls are TRBV28 and TRBJ1-4; 7 nucleotides match TRBD1. J gave up 0 bases and V 7 bases, and 5 bases lay outside the gene matches. Germline V gene sequence: CDR1 MDHEN, CDR2 SYDVKM. This CDR3 is 15 amino acids long. The CDR3 DNA reads TGTGCCAGCAAACGACAGGGTGCAACTAATGAAAAACTGTTTTTT. Amino acids: CASKRQGATNEKLFF.

The gene calls are TRBV20-1 and TRBJ2-7; 8 bases align to TRBD1. The CDR3 has 14 residues. The J segment lost 3 bases and the V segment lost 5 bases, leaving 9 bases of the junction unmatched. The germline V gene has CDR1 DFQATT and CDR2 SNEGSKA (reference sequence). CDR3 coding DNA: TGCAGTGCTCAAAGGAGCAGGGGGCTCTACGAGCAGTACTTC. It codes for CSAQRSRGLYEQYF.

The sample holds a few counts of this clonotype. The chain carries TRBV11-3 and TRBJ2-2; maybe TRBD1 (6 bases). V was clipped by 10 bases and J by 4 bases, with 7 bases between them. Germline V CDR1 and CDR2: SGHNT, YENEEA. The CDR3 is 11 residues long. The CDR3 sequence is CAIQGTGELFF. In DNA, the CDR3 is TGTGCCATACAGGGCACCGGGGAGCTGTTTTTT. Full variable domain (missing parts from reference TRBV11-3 and TRBJ2-2): EAGVVQSPRYKIIEKKQPVAFWCNPISGHNTLYWYLQNLGQGPELLIRYENEEAVDDSQLPKDRFSAERLKGVDSTLKIQPAELGDSAVYLCAIQGTGELFFGEGSRLTVL.

V is TRBV5-1 and J is TRBJ2-3; TRBD1 or TRBD2 may be the D gene (5 bases each). Between the trimmed V and J ends, which lost 2 bases and 1 base, there was a span of 14 bases. Germline CDR1 SGHRS, CDR2 YFSETQ. The CDR3 contains 16 residues. This CDR3 reads CASSLAPVGGTDTQYF. CDR3 sequence (DNA): TGCGCCAGCAGCTTAGCCCCGGTGGGGGGCACAGATACGCAGTATTTT.

This clonotype was observed a few times. The chain employs TRBV2 and TRBJ2-5; possibly TRBD2 for D (5 bases). Per germline, CDR1 SNHLY and CDR2 FYNNEI. Trimming shortened V by 8 bases and J by 5 bases, and 15 bases separated the two germline ends. This CDR3 region has 13 residues. The CDR3 protein is CASWGGEFETQYF. CDR3 in DNA: TGTGCCAGCTGGGGTGGGGAGTTTGAGACCCAGTACTTC.

This clonotype showed up many times. The J gene is TRBJ1-4, the V gene TRBV7-6; possibly TRBD1 for D (6 bases). Germline loops: CDR1 SGHVS, CDR2 FNYEAQ. The CDR3 is 18 amino acids. Between the trimmed V and J ends, which lost 1 base and 4 bases, there was a span of 19 bases. As DNA, the CDR3 is TGTGCCAGCAGCTTAGACCCGTTCGGGGGGCGGGTTAATGAAAAACTGTTTTTT. This sequence encodes CASSLDPFGGRVNEKLFF.

The chain links TRBV20-1 to TRBJ2-1; no clear D. Germline V gene sequence: CDR1 DFQATT, CDR2 SNEGSKA (reference sequence). The CDR3 consists of 15 residues. V gave up 6 bases and J gave up 0 bases, with 15 bases separating them. The CDR3 reads CSALPLLSSYNEQFF. CDR3 in DNA: TGCAGTGCCCTCCCCCTTCTTAGCTCCTACAATGAGCAGTTCTTC.

The rearrangement links TRBV6-5 to TRBJ2-7, with TRBD1 identical over 12 bases. The CDR3 runs to 14 residues. Germline V lookup: CDR1 MNHEY, CDR2 SVGAGI. Trimming took 6 bases from V and 3 from J; bases not matched to a gene: 3. Written as DNA, the CDR3 is TGTGCCAGCAGGAGGGACAGGGGGCTCTACGAGCAGTACTTC. It is translated as CASRRDRGLYEQYF.

This clonotype was picked up many times. The chain combines TRBV7-2 with TRBJ2-3; 7 bases match TRBD2. J lost 4 bases, V lost 5 bases, and 6 bases had no gene match. The germline gives CDR1 SGHTA, CDR2 FQGNSA. CDR3 size: 14 residues. The CDR3 DNA is TGTGCCAGCAGCCTCCAGCGGGGTGCAGATACGCAGTATTTT. This codes for CASSLQRGADTQYF. Filled out from reference TRBV7-2 and TRBJ2-3, the complete variable domain reads GAGVSQSPSNKVTEKGKDVELRCDPISGHTALYWYRQSLGQGLEFLIYFQGNSAPDKSGLPSDRFSAERTGGSVSTLTIQRTQQEDSAVYLCASSLQRGADTQYFGPGTRLTVL.

This clonotype was detected only a few times. The chain recombines TRBV7-9 with TRBJ2-4; D is perhaps TRBD1 or TRBD2 (5 bases each). V lost 4 bases and J lost 4, with 23 bases in between. Germline lookup yields CDR1 SEHNR and CDR2 FQNEAQ (reference sequence). The CDR3 totals 18 residues. DNA of the CDR3: TGTGCCAGCAGCTCCCTACTAATAAGCCCCGGGGCTAAAAACATTCAGTACTTC. Translated: CASSSLLISPGAKNIQYF.

This clonotype has just one count. The rearrangement uses TRBV7-6 and TRBJ1-2, with D perhaps matching TRBD1 (5 bases). The germline V and J ends were trimmed by 2 bases and 5 bases, with 15 bases remaining between them. The CDR3 covers 15 residues. Germline CDR1 is SGHVS and CDR2 is FNYEAQ. CDR3 sequence (DNA): TGTGCCAGCAGCTTAAACGGGGGAGGATTTTATGGCTACACCTTC. It specifies CASSLNGGGFYGYTF.

This clonotype appeared a few times. The rearrangement links TRBV12-3 or TRBV12-4 to TRBJ1-2, with no clear D. The CDR3 loop spans 14 amino acids. V gave up 2 bases and J gave up 0 bases, with 7 bases separating them. CDR3: CASSLIYTNYGYTF. The CDR3 region has the DNA TGTGCCAGCAGTTTAATTTACACTAACTATGGCTACACCTTC.

This sequence joins TRBV6-6 and TRBJ2-6; D perhaps matches TRBD1 (6 bases). CDR3 length equals 13 residues. With 8 bases removed from V and 7 bases from J, the gap between germline ends came to 12 bases. The germline V gene has CDR1 MNHNY and CDR2 SVGAGI (reference sequence). This chain's CDR3 is CASLRGGANVLTF. The CDR3, as DNA: TGTGCCAGCCTCAGGGGTGGCGCCAACGTCCTGACTTTC.

This chain links TRBV6-2 or TRBV6-3 with TRBJ2-2, with 12 bases that match TRBD2. The CDR3 sequence is 18 residues long. Germline values: CDR1 MNHEY, CDR2 SVGEGT. J was trimmed by 3 bases and V by 4 bases; bases with no gene match: 9. The CDR3 nucleotides read TGTGCCAGCAGTTTTGTGACTAGCGGGAGATGGTACACCGGGGAGCTGTTTTTT. Its protein product is CASSFVTSGRWYTGELFF.

The chain joins TRBV15 to TRBJ1-1; D may be TRBD1 (6 bases). Germline V gene data show CDR1 as LNHNV and CDR2 as YYDKDF (reference sequence). Trimming took off 4 bases at V and 8 bases at J, with 14 bases between the two ends. The CDR3 consists of 13 residues. The CDR3: CATSNTGYSEAFF. CDR3 in DNA: TGTGCCACCAGCAATACAGGGTATAGCGAAGCTTTCTTT.

This chain uses TRBV7-9 with TRBJ2-7; D is undetermined. Trimming took off 1 base at V and 2 bases at J, with 12 bases between the two ends. CDR1 is SEHNR and CDR2 is FQNEAQ in the germline V gene (reference sequence). This CDR3 is built from 15 residues. The CDR3: CASSLVRRMAYEQYF. The CDR3 DNA reads TGTGCCAGCAGCTTAGTACGGAGAATGGCCTACGAGCAGTACTTC.

V gene TRBV12-3 or TRBV12-4 combines with J gene TRBJ1-2; tentative D call: TRBD1 (5 bases). V dropped 5 bases and J dropped 4 bases, with 14 bases sitting between them. CDR3 length equals 14 residues. The CDR3 loop reads CASSEWDGRYGYTF. The CDR3 region has the DNA TGTGCCAGCAGTGAATGGGACGGCCGCTATGGCTACACCTTC.

The chain uses TRBV7-4 and TRBJ2-1; TRBD1 or TRBD2 may be the D gene (6 bases each). From germline, CDR1 is SGHVT and CDR2 SQSDAQ. Trimming cost V 6 bases and J 3 bases, with 12 bases left between them. This CDR3 contains 14 residues. The chain's CDR3 is CASRDRAGYNEQFF. Here the CDR3 DNA reads TGTGCCAGCAGGGACAGAGCGGGCTACAATGAGCAGTTCTTC.

This clonotype was seen many times. The chain couples TRBV7-9 to TRBJ2-5; 8 nucleotides align to TRBD2. CDR1 is SEHNR and CDR2 is FQNEAQ in the germline V gene (reference sequence). The CDR3 length is 15 residues. Trimming cost V 8 bases and J 2 bases; bases outside gene matches: 10. CDR3 protein: CASDAGLEMQETQYF. In DNA, the CDR3 is TGTGCCAGCGACGCGGGACTAGAGATGCAAGAGACCCAGTACTTC.

The chain carries TRBV28 and TRBJ1-1, with 12 bases that match TRBD1. Germline CDR1 is MDHEN and CDR2 is SYDVKM. Trimming removed 5 bases from V and 6 bases from J; junction bases left unmatched: 7. This CDR3 is 15 amino acids long. As DNA, the CDR3 is TGTGCCAGCAGTCCCTCGGGACAGGGGGCGGCTGAAGCTTTCTTT. Amino acids: CASSPSGQGAAEAFF.

This clonotype was seen a few times. The chain links TRBV4-1 to TRBJ1-1; D might be TRBD1 (6 bases). The CDR3 is 15 amino acids. From germline, CDR1 is MGHRA and CDR2 YSYEKL. V shed 0 bases and J shed 2 bases, with 10 bases lying between them. CDR3 sequence reads: CASSQDQGINTEAFF. CDR3 sequence (DNA): TGCGCCAGCAGCCAAGATCAGGGGATAAACACTGAAGCTTTCTTT.

The genes are TRBV27 and TRBJ2-7, with TRBD1 matching over 9 bases. V shed 6 bases and J 5 bases; nucleotides not matched to a gene: 5. CDR3 size: 13 residues. Germline CDR1 and CDR2: MNHEY and SMNVEV (reference sequence). The CDR3 is CASRGTGQDEQYF. For the CDR3, the DNA is TGTGCCAGCAGAGGGACAGGGCAGGACGAGCAGTACTTC.

This clonotype was picked up a small number of times. The rearrangement links TRBV2 to TRBJ1-1; D unresolved. CDR3 size: 14 residues. V lost 4 bases and J lost 3, with 12 bases in between. CDR1 and CDR2 from the germline V gene are SNHLY and FYNNEI. The DNA of the CDR3 is TGTGCCAGCAGTGGCAGGTTTAGGGACACTGAAGCTTTCTTT. Protein sequence: CASSGRFRDTEAFF.